Below, 27 T cell receptor beta chains from the same sample are listed, as sequenced in a study of T cell responses to AZD1222 COVID-19 vaccine. The table came from immunoSEQ multiplex PCR; TCRdb's copy has only in-frame clones and leaves some out. The profile shows 200,000 or so clones, approximately 87% of them singletons. Sequenced here: peripheral blood, sampled on day 0 of MenACWY control vaccination. The receptor source for this set is an adult in good health.

This clone was observed a handful of times. CDR3 sequence: CASSTGQGARSPLHF. The CDR3 DNA reads TGTGCCAGCAGCACCGGACAGGGGGCGAGGTCACCCCTCCACTTT. V gene TRBV7-8 combines with J gene TRBJ1-6; 11 bases are shared with TRBD1. Germline V gene sequence: CDR1 SGHVS, CDR2 FQNEAQ. The CDR3 consists of 15 residues. V shed 5 bases and J 10 bases; nucleotides not matched to a gene: 7.

The chain carries TRBV5-4 and TRBJ1-6; a possible D gene is TRBD1 (5 bases). Germline V lookup: CDR1 SGHNT, CDR2 YYREEE (reference sequence). V lost 0 bases and J lost 10, with 17 bases in between. The CDR3 extends over 16 amino acids. Here the CDR3 reads CASSLDGVGVNSPLHF. CDR3 bases: TGTGCCAGCAGCTTGGACGGGGTAGGGGTTAACTCACCCCTCCACTTT. The whole variable domain, filled in from reference TRBV5-4 and TRBJ1-6, reads ETGVTQSPTHLIKTRGQQVTLRCSSQSGHNTVSWYQQALGQGPQFIFQYYREEENGRGNFPPRFSGLQFPNYSSELNVNALELDDSALYLCASSLDGVGVNSPLHFGNGTRLTVT.

The chain's CDR3 is CASSSGPGLAGVREQYF. In DNA, the CDR3 is TGTGCCAGCAGCTCTGGACCCGGACTAGCGGGAGTTCGCGAGCAGTACTTC. The rearrangement links TRBV7-9 to TRBJ2-7; 13 nucleotides align to TRBD2. This CDR3 contains 17 residues. The trim removed 4 bases at V and 6 bases at J, leaving 12 bases unmatched. The germline gives CDR1 SEHNR, CDR2 FQNEAQ (reference sequence). Supplemented by reference TRBV7-9 and TRBJ2-7, the full variable domain reads DTGVSQNPRHKITKRGQNVTFRCDPISEHNRLYWYRQTLGQGPEFLTYFQNEAQLEKSRLLSDRFSAERPKGSFSTLEIQRTEQGDSAMYLCASSSGPGLAGVREQYFGPGTRLTVT.

The chain has TRBV7-6 and TRBJ2-1; 13 nucleotides align to TRBD2. CDR1 is SGHVS, CDR2 FNYEAQ, per germline. There are 17 residues in the CDR3. The V segment lost 5 bases and the J segment 5 bases; nucleotides outside the gene matches: 9. The CDR3 spells CASSPHLGLAGDNEQFF. The DNA of the CDR3 is TGTGCCAGCAGCCCTCACCTCGGACTAGCGGGGGACAATGAGCAGTTCTTC. Together with reference TRBV7-6 and TRBJ2-1, the CDR3 gives the full variable domain: GAGVSQSPRYKVTKRGQDVALRCDPISGHVSLYWYRQALGQGPEFLTYFNYEAQQDKSGLPNDRFSAERPEGSISTLTIQRTEQRDSAMYRCASSPHLGLAGDNEQFFGPGTRLTVL.

J is TRBJ2-7 and V is TRBV28; possibly TRBD2 for D (7 bases). CDR1 and CDR2 from the germline V gene are MDHEN and SYDVKM. The CDR3 extends over 13 amino acids. Trimming stripped 10 bases from V and 2 bases from J, with 15 bases between. CDR3 sequence: CATKGGGTYEQYF. CDR3 bases: TGTGCCACGAAGGGGGGGGGAACCTACGAGCAGTACTTC.

This clone was found once. The chain combines TRBV12-3 or TRBV12-4 with TRBJ2-7, with TRBD1 matching over 10 bases. The V and J ends lost 6 bases and 7 bases, in that order; junction bases with no gene match: 6. CDR3 length: 13 residues. This CDR3 reads CASRGTGVGEQYF. Here the CDR3 DNA reads TGTGCCAGCAGGGGGACAGGGGTTGGGGAGCAGTACTTC.

The chain uses TRBV3-1 (or the pseudogene TRBV3-2) and TRBJ2-2, with D possibly TRBD2 on 6 matching bases. V dropped 3 bases and J dropped 7 bases, with 12 bases sitting between them. The V gene's germline CDR1 is LGHDT and CDR2 YNNKEL (reference sequence). The CDR3 length is 14 residues. CDR3 nucleotides: TGTGCCAGCAGCCACCGGGAGAGAGGCGGGGAGCTGTTTTTT. Encoded protein: CASSHRERGGELFF.

The genes are TRBV2 and TRBJ1-5; 7 bases are a match to TRBD1. Germline V gene sequence: CDR1 SNHLY, CDR2 FYNNEI. Germline trimming cut 4 bases from V and 4 bases from J; bases unmatched to any gene: 13. CDR3 length: 17 residues. CDR3 bases: TGTGCCAGCAGTGTTTTAATTGGGGGACAGAGTAATCAGCCCCAGCATTTT. This translates into CASSVLIGGQSNQPQHF.

The rearrangement links TRBV10-2 to TRBJ1-1; D gene unclear. Trimming cost V 4 bases and J 1 base, with 7 bases left between them. The germline V gene has CDR1 WSHSY and CDR2 SAAADI. There are 13 residues in the CDR3. CDR3 loop: CASSALGNTEAFF. The CDR3 DNA is TGCGCCAGCAGTGCTCTAGGGAACACTGAAGCTTTCTTT.

The gene calls are TRBV2 and TRBJ1-4; 10 bases are shared with TRBD1. Looked up from germline, CDR1 is SNHLY and CDR2 is FYNNEI. V shed 7 bases and J 3 bases; nucleotides not matched to a gene: 8. This CDR3 has 16 amino acids. Here the CDR3 reads CASNSRDRGANEKLFF. CDR3 DNA: TGTGCCAGCAACTCTAGGGACAGGGGTGCTAATGAAAAACTGTTTTTT.

The chain employs TRBV7-8 and TRBJ2-7, with 9 positions matching TRBD2. The junction had 4 bases not matched to a gene; V was cut back by 2 bases and J by 5 bases. Per germline, CDR1 SGHVS and CDR2 FQNEAQ. The CDR3 runs 14 residues. For the CDR3, the DNA is TGTGCCAGCAGCTTAAGATTAGCGGGAGACGAGCAGTACTTC. Amino acids: CASSLRLAGDEQYF.

This chain joins TRBV28 and TRBJ1-6; D is ambiguous. Per the germline V gene, CDR1 is MDHEN and CDR2 is SYDVKM. Trimming shortened V by 2 bases and J by 9 bases, and 5 bases separated the two germline ends. This CDR3 has 12 residues. This CDR3 reads CASSLVSSPLHF. CDR3 nucleotide sequence: TGTGCCAGCAGTTTAGTCTCTTCACCCCTCCACTTT.

This clone showed up just a few times. The J gene is TRBJ2-1, the V gene TRBV24-1; weak D call: TRBD2 (6 bases). This CDR3 region has 13 residues. Germline assignment: CDR1 KGHDR and CDR2 SFDVKD. V was pared by 5 bases and J by 7 bases, with 11 bases between. The CDR3 sequence is CATSGGVWNEQFF. Written as DNA, the CDR3 is TGTGCCACCAGTGGGGGGGTTTGGAATGAGCAGTTCTTC.

The chain links TRBV27 to TRBJ1-5; D is unresolved. V was pared by 8 bases and J by 2 bases, with 13 bases between. The CDR3 contains 14 residues. From germline, CDR1 is MNHEY and CDR2 SMNVEV (reference sequence). The CDR3 nucleotides read TGTGCCAGCGCCCCTTGGGAGGGCAATCAGCCCCAGCATTTT. It encodes CASAPWEGNQPQHF.

The rearrangement joins TRBV5-1 to TRBJ1-4, with D possibly being TRBD1 (6 bases). Germline V CDR1 and CDR2: SGHRS, YFSETQ. V gave up 2 bases and J gave up 1 base, with 12 bases separating them. The CDR3 loop spans 16 amino acids. CDR3 in DNA: TGCGCCAGCAGCTTCTCGGGGGCTCAAACTAATGAAAAACTGTTTTTT. Its translation: CASSFSGAQTNEKLFF.

This clone was recorded once. The chain combines TRBV24-1 with TRBJ2-5; 7 bases align to TRBD2. This CDR3 is built from 14 residues. Germline V CDR1 and CDR2: KGHDR, SFDVKD. V was clipped by 7 bases and J by 0 bases; unmatched bases: 4. CDR3 residues: CATSQRGNQETQYF. Written as DNA, the CDR3 is TGTGCCACCAGCCAGCGGGGAAACCAAGAGACCCAGTACTTC.

The chain links TRBV27 to TRBJ2-1; TRBD2 aligns across 8 bases. Germline CDR1 is MNHEY and CDR2 is SMNVEV (reference sequence). J was trimmed by 8 bases and V by 2 bases; bases with no gene match: 14. The CDR3 is 17 residues long. CDR3 nucleotides: TGTGCCAGCAGTTTAGGGAACTCGGTAGCGGGGAGGGATGAGCAGTTCTTC. Protein: CASSLGNSVAGRDEQFF.

The chain joins TRBV5-4 to TRBJ2-7; tentative D call: TRBD2 (5 bases). This CDR3 is 11 amino acids long. The V end lost 4 bases, the J end lost 5 bases, and 7 bases lay between the germline ends. Germline V gene lookup returns CDR1 SGHNT and CDR2 YYREEE (reference sequence). The CDR3 DNA is TGTGCCAGCAGCCCGGGGAACGAGCAGTACTTC. Translating gives CASSPGNEQYF.

The rearrangement links TRBV30 to TRBJ2-7; D unresolved. Trimming cost V 1 base and J 4 bases, with 17 bases left between them. CDR1 and CDR2 (germline): GTSNPN, SVGIG (reference sequence). The length of the CDR3 is 15 residues. CDR3 residues: CAWSARLGINYEQYF. CDR3 DNA sequence: TGTGCCTGGAGTGCCCGATTAGGGATTAATTACGAGCAGTACTTC.

The CDR3 reads CASSYDRGNEQFF. The CDR3 DNA sequence: TGTGCCAGCAGCTACGACAGGGGCAATGAGCAGTTCTTC. This sequence joins TRBV27 and TRBJ2-1, with TRBD1 identical over 8 bases. Germline V gives CDR1 MNHEY, CDR2 SMNVEV (reference sequence). After removal of 6 bases from V and 6 bases from J, the junction contained 4 bases not matched to a gene. This CDR3 region has 13 residues.

The chain carries TRBV28 and TRBJ1-5; the D gene is possibly TRBD1 (5 bases). This CDR3 region has 12 residues. Germline assignment: CDR1 MDHEN and CDR2 SYDVKM. Trimming shortened V by 6 bases and J by 5 bases, and 8 bases separated the two germline ends. This chain's CDR3 is CASSQGYQPQHF. Here the CDR3 DNA reads TGTGCCAGCAGCCAGGGCTATCAGCCCCAGCATTTT.

On this clone: An end of the junction differs from the germline gene, which may be a read error. V usage is TRBV13 and J usage is TRBJ2-7; 10 positions agree with TRBD2. The CDR3 spans 13 residues. Germline CDR1 is PRHDT and CDR2 is FYEKMQ (reference sequence). CDR3 nucleotide sequence: TGCGCCAGCAGCGGGGGGGGCGTCAACGAGCAGTACTTC. This gives the protein CASSGGGVNEQYF.

The rearrangement uses TRBV14 and TRBJ1-2; TRBD1 agrees at 10 bases. J gave up 3 bases and V 4 bases, and 2 bases lay outside the gene matches. This CDR3 comprises 14 residues. From germline, CDR1 is SGHDN and CDR2 FVKESK. CDR3 bases: TGTGCCAGCAGCCGGGACAGGGGAGACTATGGCTACACCTTC. Protein sequence: CASSRDRGDYGYTF.

This chain joins TRBV6-6 and TRBJ2-1, with D perhaps TRBD1 or TRBD2 (7 bases each). The CDR3 extends over 14 amino acids. V was cut by 6 bases and J by 5 bases, with 14 bases left in between. Germline V lookup: CDR1 MNHNY, CDR2 SVGAGI (reference sequence). CDR3 nucleotides: TGTGCCAGCAGCCTCCAGGGGGGGAACAATGAGCAGTTCTTC. This translates into CASSLQGGNNEQFF.

The rearrangement links TRBV9 to TRBJ2-7; 7 nucleotides align to TRBD1. V was pared by 0 bases and J by 0 bases, with 3 bases of the junction left unmatched. There are 15 residues in the CDR3. The germline V gene has CDR1 SGDLS and CDR2 YYNGEE. CDR3 sequence: CASSVGTGFSYEQYF. The CDR3 nucleotides read TGTGCCAGCAGCGTAGGGACAGGATTCTCCTACGAGCAGTACTTC.

The chain recombines TRBV21-1 with TRBJ1-3; no DNA check was done on the table's D call, TRBD1. TRBV21-1 is annotated as a pseudogene. The CDR3 runs to 14 residues. The CDR3 DNA sequence: TGTGCCAGCAGAGGGGTCCTGACTGGAAACACCATATATTTT. The encoded protein is CASRGVLTGNTIYF.

The chain is built from TRBV21-1 and TRBJ1-5. TRBV21-1 is annotated as a pseudogene. This CDR3 is built from 12 residues. CDR3 region: CANRGINQPQHF. The CDR3 DNA reads TGTGCCAACAGGGGGATCAATCAGCCCCAGCATTTT.